The 2 T cell receptor beta chains listed next were all sequenced from one sample in a study of blood T cell repertoires in COVID-19. Measured with immunoSEQ multiplex PCR; TCRdb has only the in-frame clones, and not every one. The sample lists 200,000 to 250,000 clones, roughly 80% occurring once. The source material was peripheral blood. The source is a woman older than 75 with acute or convalescent COVID-19.

This chain uses TRBV28 with TRBJ2-1; tentative D call: TRBD2 (6 bases). The CDR3 covers 15 residues. Trimming stripped 0 bases from V and 3 bases from J, with 9 bases between. Germline V gene sequence: CDR1 MDHEN, CDR2 SYDVKM. CDR3 sequence: CASSLWGGDYNEQFF. In DNA form, the CDR3 reads TGTGCCAGCAGTTTATGGGGCGGGGACTACAATGAGCAGTTCTTC. The full variable domain, its missing parts supplied by reference TRBV28 and TRBJ2-1, is DVKVTQSSRYLVKRTGEKVFLECVQDMDHENMFWYRQDPGLGLRLIYFSYDVKMKEKGDIPEGYSVSREKKERFSLILESASTNQTSMYLCASSLWGGDYNEQFFGPGTRLTVL.

Details on this clone: Other nucleotide sequences in the sample specify the same CDR3. The rearrangement links TRBV9 to TRBJ1-1; D is ambiguous. The CDR3 extends over 14 amino acids. The germline gives CDR1 SGDLS, CDR2 YYNGEE. Trimming cost V 0 bases and J 1 base, with 7 bases left between them. This CDR3 is CASSVVSGNTEAFF. CDR3 bases: TGTGCCAGCAGCGTAGTATCAGGGAACACTGAAGCTTTCTTT.